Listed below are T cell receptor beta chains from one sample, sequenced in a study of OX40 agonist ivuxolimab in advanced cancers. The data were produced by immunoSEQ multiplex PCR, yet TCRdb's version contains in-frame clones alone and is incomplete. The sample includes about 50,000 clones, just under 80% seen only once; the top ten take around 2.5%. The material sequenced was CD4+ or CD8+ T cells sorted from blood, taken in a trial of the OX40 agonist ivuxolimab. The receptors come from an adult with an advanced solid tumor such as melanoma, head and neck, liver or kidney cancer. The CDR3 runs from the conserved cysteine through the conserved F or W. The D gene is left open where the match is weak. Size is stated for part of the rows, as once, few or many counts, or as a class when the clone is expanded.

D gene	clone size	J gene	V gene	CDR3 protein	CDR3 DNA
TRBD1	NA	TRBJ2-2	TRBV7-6	CASSGGTGGFTGELFF	TGTGCCAGCAGCGGAGGGACAGGAGGGTTCACCGGGGAGCTGTTTTTT
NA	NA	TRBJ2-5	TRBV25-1	CASSDHRTLETQYF	TGTGCCAGCAGTGACCACCGCACCCTAGAGACCCAGTACTTC
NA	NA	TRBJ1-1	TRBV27	CASGFYRAAPRPAFF	TGTGCCAGCGGATTCTACAGGGCGGCACCGAGACCAGCTTTCTTT
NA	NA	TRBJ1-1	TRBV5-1	CASSLSGQGRTFTEAFF	TGCGCCAGCAGCTTGTCGGGGCAGGGACGAACGTTCACTGAAGCTTTCTTT
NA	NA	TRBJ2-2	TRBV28	CASRRDRNTGELFF	TGTGCCAGCAGACGCGACAGAAACACCGGGGAGCTGTTTTTT
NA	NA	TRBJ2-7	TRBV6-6	CASTPRTHSYEQYF	TGTGCCAGCACACCACGGACTCATTCCTACGAGCAGTACTTC
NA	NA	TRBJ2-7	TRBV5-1	CASRFGVAEQYF	TGCGCCAGCAGGTTTGGGGTGGCTGAGCAGTACTTC
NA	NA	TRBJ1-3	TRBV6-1	CASSSPGASGNTIYF	TGTGCCAGCAGTTCCCCAGGGGCCTCTGGAAACACCATATATTTT
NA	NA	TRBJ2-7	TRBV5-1	CASSLASSNSYEQYF	TGCGCCAGCAGCTTGGCCTCCAGCAACTCCTACGAGCAGTACTTC
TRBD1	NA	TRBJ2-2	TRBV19	CASTKQGVRTGELFF	TGTGCCAGTACGAAACAGGGGGTGAGGACCGGGGAGCTGTTTTTT
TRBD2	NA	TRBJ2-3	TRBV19	CASSPRSGEGTQYF	TGTGCCAGTAGTCCTAGGTCGGGGGAGGGGACGCAGTATTTT
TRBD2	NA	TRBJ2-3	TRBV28	CASSLLAGDTDTQYF	TGTGCCAGCAGTCTACTAGCGGGGGACACAGATACGCAGTATTTT
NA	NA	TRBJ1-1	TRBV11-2	CASSFKLGLRGGEAFF	TGTGCCAGCAGCTTTAAATTAGGACTGCGGGGCGGTGAAGCTTTCTTT
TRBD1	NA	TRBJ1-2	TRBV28	CASTGGYGYTF	TGTGCCAGCACAGGGGGCTATGGCTACACCTTC
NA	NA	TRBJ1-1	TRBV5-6	CASSLAGQPGGNTEAFF	TGTGCCAGCAGCTTGGCGGGACAACCAGGAGGGAACACTGAAGCTTTCTTT
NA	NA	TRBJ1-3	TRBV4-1	CASSQGGRGRSSGNTIYF	TGCGCCAGCAGCCAAGGCGGGCGGGGGCGCAGCTCTGGAAACACCATATATTTT
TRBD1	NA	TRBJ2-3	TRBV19	CASRDRVTDTQYF	TGTGCCAGTAGGGACAGGGTAACAGATACGCAGTATTTT
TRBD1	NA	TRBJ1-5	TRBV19	CASRPFQGGLRQPQHF	TGTGCCAGTAGGCCCTTCCAGGGGGGGCTAAGACAGCCCCAGCATTTT
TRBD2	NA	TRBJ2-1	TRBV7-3	CASSLGTSGRARRNEQFF	TGTGCCAGCAGCCTCGGGACTAGCGGGAGGGCCAGGAGGAATGAGCAGTTCTTC
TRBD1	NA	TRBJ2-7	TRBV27	CASSSPGGPAYEQYF	TGTGCCAGCAGTTCTCCAGGGGGACCCGCCTACGAGCAGTACTTC
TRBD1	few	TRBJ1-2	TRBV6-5	CASSYRQGAKGYTF	TGTGCCAGCAGTTACCGACAGGGGGCGAAAGGCTACACCTTC
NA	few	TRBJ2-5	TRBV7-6	CASSLPQETQYF	TGTGCCAGCAGCCTGCCCCAAGAGACCCAGTACTTC
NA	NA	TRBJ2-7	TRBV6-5	CASRVLYEQYF	TGTGCCAGCAGGGTTCTATACGAGCAGTACTTC
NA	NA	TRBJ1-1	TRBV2	CASSESGARAFF	TGTGCCAGCAGTGAATCAGGGGCAAGAGCTTTCTTT
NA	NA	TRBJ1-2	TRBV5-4	CASSLGFGQNNGYTF	TGTGCCAGCAGTTTGGGTTTCGGACAGAATAATGGCTACACCTTC
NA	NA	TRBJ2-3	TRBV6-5	CASAGSTDTQYF	TGTGCCAGCGCGGGGAGCACAGATACGCAGTATTTT
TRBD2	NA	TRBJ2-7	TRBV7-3	CASSPGLAGPLEQYF	TGTGCCAGCAGCCCAGGACTAGCGGGCCCTCTCGAGCAGTACTTC
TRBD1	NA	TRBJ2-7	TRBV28	CASSQGTGPEQYF	TGTGCCAGCAGCCAAGGGACAGGCCCCGAGCAGTACTTC
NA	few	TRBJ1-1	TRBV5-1	CASSLGPKTEAFF	TGCGCCAGCAGCCTTGGCCCGAAGACTGAAGCTTTCTTT
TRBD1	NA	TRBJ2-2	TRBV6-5	CASSTGPGAGELFF	TGTGCCAGCTCGACAGGGCCAGGGGCCGGGGAGCTGTTTTTT
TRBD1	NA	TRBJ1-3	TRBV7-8	CASSLGDSRGNTIYF	TGTGCCAGCAGCTTAGGGGACAGCAGAGGAAACACCATATATTTT
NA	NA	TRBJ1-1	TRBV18	CASSPFRTDYTEAFF	TGTGCCAGTTCCCCGTTTAGGACAGATTACACTGAAGCTTTCTTT
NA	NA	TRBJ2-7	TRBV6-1	CASSEEVGQSSYEQYF	TGTGCCAGCAGTGAAGAAGTCGGACAGAGCTCCTACGAGCAGTACTTC
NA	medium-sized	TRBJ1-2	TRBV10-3	CAISESSAADLGYGYTF	TGTGCCATCAGTGAGTCATCGGCAGCGGACCTTGGCTATGGCTACACCTTC
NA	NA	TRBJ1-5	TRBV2	CASSAQGVSNQPQHF	TGTGCCAGCAGTGCCCAGGGTGTTAGCAATCAGCCCCAGCATTTT
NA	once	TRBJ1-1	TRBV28	CASSRSTGLNTEAFF	TGTGCCAGCAGCCGAAGTACAGGGTTGAACACTGAAGCTTTCTTT
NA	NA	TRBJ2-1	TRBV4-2	CASSQVGTGGDEQFF	TGTGCCAGCAGCCAAGTTGGAACAGGGGGGGATGAGCAGTTCTTC
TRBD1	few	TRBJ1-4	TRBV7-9	CASATDRGGEKLFF	TGTGCCAGCGCCACGGACAGGGGAGGTGAAAAACTGTTTTTT
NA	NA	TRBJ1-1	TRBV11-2	CASSVDGGRTEAFF	TGTGCCAGCAGTGTTGACGGTGGCAGGACTGAAGCTTTCTTT
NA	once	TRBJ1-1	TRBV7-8	CASSLGRPDAEAFF	TGTGCCAGCAGCTTAGGCCGGCCTGACGCTGAAGCTTTCTTT
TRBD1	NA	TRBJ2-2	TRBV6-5	CASSDRGTGELFF	TGTGCCAGCAGTGACAGGGGGACCGGGGAGCTGTTTTTT
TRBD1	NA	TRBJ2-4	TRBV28	CASSPLTGWAKNIQYF	TGTGCCAGCAGTCCCTTGACAGGGTGGGCCAAAAACATTCAGTACTTC
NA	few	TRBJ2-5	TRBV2	CASSGGVPETQYF	TGTGCCAGCAGCGGCGGGGTACCGGAGACCCAGTACTTC
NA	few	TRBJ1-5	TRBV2	CASGGIQPQHF	TGTGCCAGTGGGGGCATTCAGCCCCAGCATTTT
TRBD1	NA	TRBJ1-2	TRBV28	CASSFRTGVFGYTF	TGTGCCAGCAGTTTCCGGACAGGGGTGTTTGGCTACACCTTC
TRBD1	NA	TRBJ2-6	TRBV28	CASSLGSGQPGANVLTF	TGTGCCAGCAGTTTAGGATCGGGACAGCCTGGGGCCAACGTCCTGACTTTC
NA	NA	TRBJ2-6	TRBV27	CASTSTWGYYSGANVLTF	TGTGCCAGCACCTCCACGTGGGGATACTACTCTGGGGCCAACGTCCTGACTTTC
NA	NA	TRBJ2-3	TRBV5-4	CASSLAVGVSTDTQYF	TGTGCCAGCAGCTTGGCCGTCGGGGTTAGCACAGATACGCAGTATTTT
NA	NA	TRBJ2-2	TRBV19	CASSIGGYTGELFF	TGTGCCAGTAGTATAGGGGGTTACACCGGGGAGCTGTTTTTT
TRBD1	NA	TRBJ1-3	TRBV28	CASRPGTASSGNTIYF	TGTGCCAGCAGGCCAGGGACAGCTAGCTCTGGAAACACCATATATTTT
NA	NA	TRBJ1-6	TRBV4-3	CASSQDRRDSPLHF	TGCGCCAGCAGCCAAGATCGGAGGGATTCACCCCTCCACTTT
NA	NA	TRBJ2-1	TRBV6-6	CASSARGEQFF	TGTGCCAGCAGTGCGCGGGGTGAGCAGTTCTTC
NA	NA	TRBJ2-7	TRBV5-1	CASSPTPWGYEQYF	TGCGCCAGCAGCCCCACCCCGTGGGGCTACGAGCAGTACTTC
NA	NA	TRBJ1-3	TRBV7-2	CASSLAVREGNTIYF	TGTGCCAGCAGCTTAGCGGTACGGGAGGGAAACACCATATATTTT
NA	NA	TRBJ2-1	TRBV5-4	CASSLGSTRGYNEQFF	TGTGCCAGCAGCTTGGGGTCTACCAGGGGATACAATGAGCAGTTCTTC